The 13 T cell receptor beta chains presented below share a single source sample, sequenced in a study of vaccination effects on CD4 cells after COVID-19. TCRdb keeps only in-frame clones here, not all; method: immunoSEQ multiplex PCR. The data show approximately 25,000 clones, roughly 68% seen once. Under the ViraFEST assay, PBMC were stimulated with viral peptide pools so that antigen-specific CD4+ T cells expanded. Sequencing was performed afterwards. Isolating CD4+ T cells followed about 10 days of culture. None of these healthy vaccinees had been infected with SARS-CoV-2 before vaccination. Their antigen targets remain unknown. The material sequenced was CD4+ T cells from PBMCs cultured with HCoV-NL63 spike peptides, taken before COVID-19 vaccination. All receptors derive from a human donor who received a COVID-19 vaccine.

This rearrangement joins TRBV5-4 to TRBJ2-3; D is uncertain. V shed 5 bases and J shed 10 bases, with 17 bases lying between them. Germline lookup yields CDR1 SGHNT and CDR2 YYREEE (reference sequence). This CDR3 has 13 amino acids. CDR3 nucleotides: TGTGCCAGCAGGTCCCTAGGGCCCAGTGCGCAGTATTTT. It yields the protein CASRSLGPSAQYF. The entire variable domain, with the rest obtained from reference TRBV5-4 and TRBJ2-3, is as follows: ETGVTQSPTHLIKTRGQQVTLRCSSQSGHNTVSWYQQALGQGPQFIFQYYREEENGRGNFPPRFSGLQFPNYSSELNVNALELDDSALYLCASRSLGPSAQYFGPGTRLTVL.

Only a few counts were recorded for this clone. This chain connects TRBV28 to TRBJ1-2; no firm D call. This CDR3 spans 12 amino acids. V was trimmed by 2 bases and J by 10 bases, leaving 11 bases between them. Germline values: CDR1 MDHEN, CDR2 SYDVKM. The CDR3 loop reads CASSLIGQDYTF. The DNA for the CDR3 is TGTGCCAGCAGTTTAATTGGGCAGGACTACACCTTC.

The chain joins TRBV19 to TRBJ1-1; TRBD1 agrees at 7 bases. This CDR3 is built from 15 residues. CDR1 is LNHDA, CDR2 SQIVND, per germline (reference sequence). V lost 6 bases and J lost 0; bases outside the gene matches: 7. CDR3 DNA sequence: TGTGCCAGTAGCCCAGAACAGGGGATGAACACTGAAGCTTTCTTT. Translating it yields CASSPEQGMNTEAFF.

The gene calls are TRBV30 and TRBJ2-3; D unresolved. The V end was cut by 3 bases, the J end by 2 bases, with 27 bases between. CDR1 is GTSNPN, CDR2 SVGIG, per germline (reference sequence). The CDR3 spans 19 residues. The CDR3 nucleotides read TGTGCCTGGAGCGTAGGTTTGATTTCGAGACGGAGCTACACAGATACGCAGTATTTT. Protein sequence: CAWSVGLISRRSYTDTQYF. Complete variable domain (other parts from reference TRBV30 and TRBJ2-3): SQTIHQWPATLVQPVGSPLSLECTVEGTSNPNLYWYRQAAGRGLQLLFYSVGIGQISSEVPQNLSASRPQDRQFILSSKKLLLSDSGFYLCAWSVGLISRRSYTDTQYFGPGTRLTVL.

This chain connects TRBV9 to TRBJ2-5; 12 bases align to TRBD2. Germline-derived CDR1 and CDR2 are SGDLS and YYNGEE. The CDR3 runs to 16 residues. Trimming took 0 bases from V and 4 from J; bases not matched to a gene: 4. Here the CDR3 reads CASSVAASGGGETQYF. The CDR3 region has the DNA TGTGCCAGCAGCGTAGCGGCTAGCGGGGGGGGAGAGACCCAGTACTTC. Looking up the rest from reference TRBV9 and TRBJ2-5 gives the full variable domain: DSGVTQTPKHLITATGQRVTLRCSPRSGDLSVYWYQQSLDQGLQFLIQYYNGEERAKGNILERFSAQQFPDLHSELNLSSLELGDSALYFCASSVAASGGGETQYFGPGTRLLVL.

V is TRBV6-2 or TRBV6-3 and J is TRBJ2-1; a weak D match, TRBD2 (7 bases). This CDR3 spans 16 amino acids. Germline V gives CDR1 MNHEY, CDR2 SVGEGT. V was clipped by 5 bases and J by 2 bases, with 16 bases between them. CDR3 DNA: TGTGCCAGCAGTATAACGGGGGGCCCCCCCTACAATGAGCAGTTCTTC. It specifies CASSITGGPPYNEQFF.

The CDR3 DNA sequence: TGTGCCAGCAGAGGGGAATCTGAAGCTTTCTTT. As protein: CASRGESEAFF. The chain joins TRBV2 to TRBJ1-1, with a weak D call TRBD1 (5 bases). Trimming took 6 bases from V and 6 from J, leaving 8 bases between them. Germline V gene lookup returns CDR1 SNHLY and CDR2 FYNNEI. The CDR3 loop spans 11 amino acids.

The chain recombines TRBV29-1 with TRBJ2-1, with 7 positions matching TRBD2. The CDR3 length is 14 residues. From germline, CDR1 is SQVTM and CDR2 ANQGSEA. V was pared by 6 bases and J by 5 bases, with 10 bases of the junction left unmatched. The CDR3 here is CSVGDGGRNNEQFF. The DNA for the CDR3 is TGCAGCGTCGGGGACGGGGGGAGGAACAATGAGCAGTTCTTC.

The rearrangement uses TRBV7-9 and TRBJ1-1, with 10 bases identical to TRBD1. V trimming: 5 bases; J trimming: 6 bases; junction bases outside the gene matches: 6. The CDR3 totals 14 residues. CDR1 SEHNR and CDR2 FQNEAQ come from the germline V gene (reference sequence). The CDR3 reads CASSLRGQGAEAFF. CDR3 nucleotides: TGTGCCAGCAGCCTGCGAGGACAGGGGGCTGAAGCTTTCTTT.

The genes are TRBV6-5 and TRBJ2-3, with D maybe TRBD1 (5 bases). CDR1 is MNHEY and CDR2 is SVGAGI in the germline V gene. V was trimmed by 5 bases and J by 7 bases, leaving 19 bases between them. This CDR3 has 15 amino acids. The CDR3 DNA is TGTGCCAGCAGTCCTCAGGCGACAGCGAGTTATACGCAGTATTTT. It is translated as CASSPQATASYTQYF.

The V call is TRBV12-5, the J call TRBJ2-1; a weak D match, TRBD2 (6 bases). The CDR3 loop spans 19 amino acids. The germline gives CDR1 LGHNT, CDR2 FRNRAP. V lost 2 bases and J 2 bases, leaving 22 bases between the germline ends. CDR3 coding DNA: TGTGCTAGTGGTTTGCACCAAGCGGAGGGCCCTTCAACCTACAATGAGCAGTTCTTC. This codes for CASGLHQAEGPSTYNEQFF.

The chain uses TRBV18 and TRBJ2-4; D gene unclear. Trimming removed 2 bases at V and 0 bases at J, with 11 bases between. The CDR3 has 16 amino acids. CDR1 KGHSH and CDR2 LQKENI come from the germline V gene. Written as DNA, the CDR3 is TGTGCCAGCTCACCAATGGAGAAACTAGCCAAAAACATTCAGTACTTC. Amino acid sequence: CASSPMEKLAKNIQYF.

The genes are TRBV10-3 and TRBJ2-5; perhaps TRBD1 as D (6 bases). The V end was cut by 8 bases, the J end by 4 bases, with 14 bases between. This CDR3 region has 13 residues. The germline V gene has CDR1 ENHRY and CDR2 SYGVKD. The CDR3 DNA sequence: TGTGCCATCTACGACAGGTTCGCAGAGACCCAGTACTTC. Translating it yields CAIYDRFAETQYF.